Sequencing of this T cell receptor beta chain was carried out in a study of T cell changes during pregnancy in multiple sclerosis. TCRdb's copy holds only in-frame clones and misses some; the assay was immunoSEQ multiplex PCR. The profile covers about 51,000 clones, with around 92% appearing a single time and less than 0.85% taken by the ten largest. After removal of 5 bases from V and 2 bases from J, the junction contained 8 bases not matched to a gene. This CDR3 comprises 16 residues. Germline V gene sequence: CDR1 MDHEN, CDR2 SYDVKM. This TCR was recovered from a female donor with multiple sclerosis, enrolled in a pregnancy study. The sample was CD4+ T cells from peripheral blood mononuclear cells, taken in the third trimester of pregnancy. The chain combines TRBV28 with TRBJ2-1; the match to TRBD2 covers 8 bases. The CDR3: CASSPISGATYNEQFF. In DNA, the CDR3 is TGTGCCAGCAGTCCTATTAGCGGGGCAACCTACAATGAGCAGTTCTTC.